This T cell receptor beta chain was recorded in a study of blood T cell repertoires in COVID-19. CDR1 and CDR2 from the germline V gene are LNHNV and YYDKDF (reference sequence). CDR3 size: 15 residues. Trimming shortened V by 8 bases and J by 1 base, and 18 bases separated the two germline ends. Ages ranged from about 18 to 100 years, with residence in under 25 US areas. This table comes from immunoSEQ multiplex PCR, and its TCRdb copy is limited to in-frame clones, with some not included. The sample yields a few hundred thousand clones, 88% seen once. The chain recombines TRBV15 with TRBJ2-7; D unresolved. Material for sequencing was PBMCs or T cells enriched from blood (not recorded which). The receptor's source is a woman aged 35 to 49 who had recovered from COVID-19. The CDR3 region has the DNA TGTGCCACCCATCCGTGTGCGGTCCGTTCCTACGAGCAGTACTTC. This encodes CATHPCAVRSYEQYF.